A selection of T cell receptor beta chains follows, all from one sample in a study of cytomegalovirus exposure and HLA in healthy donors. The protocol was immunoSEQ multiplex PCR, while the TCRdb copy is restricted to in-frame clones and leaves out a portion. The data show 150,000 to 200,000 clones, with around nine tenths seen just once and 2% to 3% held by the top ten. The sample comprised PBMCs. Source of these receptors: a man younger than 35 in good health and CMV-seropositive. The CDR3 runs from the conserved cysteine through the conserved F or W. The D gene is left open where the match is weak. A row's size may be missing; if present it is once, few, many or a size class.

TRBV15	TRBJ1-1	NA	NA	TGTGCCACCAGCCCCCGCCGGGGGAACACTGAAGCTTTCTTT	CATSPRRGNTEAFF
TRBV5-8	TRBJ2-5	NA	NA	TGTGCCCCAATAGAAACCCAGTACTTC	CAPIETQYF
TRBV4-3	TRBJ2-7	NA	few	TGCGCCAGCAGCCCCGGAGTGCAGGGCTACGAGCAGTACTTC	CASSPGVQGYEQYF
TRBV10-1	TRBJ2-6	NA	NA	TGCGCCAGCAGTGAGTTCGAACCTACAGGGTCCGGAGCGAACTCTGGGGCCAACGTCCTGACTTTC	CASSEFEPTGSGANSGANVLTF
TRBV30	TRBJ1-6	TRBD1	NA	TGTGCCTCAGACAGGGGCCAGAGCTCCTATAATTCACCCCTCCACTTT	CASDRGQSSYNSPLHF
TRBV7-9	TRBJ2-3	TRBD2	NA	TGTGCCAGCAGCCCGCTGGGGGGGGAGGGCCAAACAGATACGCAGTATTTT	CASSPLGGEGQTDTQYF
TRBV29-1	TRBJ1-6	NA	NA	TGCAGCGTTGTTAACCGGGGGTGGAGCTCCTATAATTCACCCCTCCACTTT	CSVVNRGWSSYNSPLHF
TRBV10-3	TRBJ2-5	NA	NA	TGTGCCATCAGTGAAGAGGGAGTCCAAGAGACCCAGTACTTC	CAISEEGVQETQYF
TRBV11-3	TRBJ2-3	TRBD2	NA	TGTGCCAGCAGCTTGTCCTCTGGGGGGGGCACAGATACGCAGTATTTT	CASSLSSGGGTDTQYF
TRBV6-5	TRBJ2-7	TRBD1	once	TGTGCCAGCACAAGACAGGGAAGCTCCTACGAGCAGTACTTC	CASTRQGSSYEQYF
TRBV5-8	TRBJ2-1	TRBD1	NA	TGTGCCAGCAGCTTCTTTGCGGGACAGGCTTTCAATGAGCAGTTCTTC	CASSFFAGQAFNEQFF
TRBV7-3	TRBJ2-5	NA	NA	TGTGCCAGCAGCCCTTATGGCCCACAAGAGACCCAGTACTTC	CASSPYGPQETQYF
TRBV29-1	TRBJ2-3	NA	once	TGCAGCGTTGGGCCCAGTCGTTTT	CSVGPSRF
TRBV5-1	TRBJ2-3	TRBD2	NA	TGCGCCAGCAGCTCCGGGGGGTTCACAGATACGCAGTATTTT	CASSSGGFTDTQYF
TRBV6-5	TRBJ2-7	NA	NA	TGTGCCATCAGCCGGGGGACAGAAGCCTACGAGCAGTACTTC	CAISRGTEAYEQYF
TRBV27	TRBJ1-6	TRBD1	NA	TGTGCCAGCAGTCAAAACAGGGACAGCTCCTATAATTCACCCCTCCACTTT	CASSQNRDSSYNSPLHF
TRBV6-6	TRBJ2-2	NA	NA	TGTGCCAGCATCCCGACAGTATCGAACACCGGGGAGCTGTTTTTT	CASIPTVSNTGELFF
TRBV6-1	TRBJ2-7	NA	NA	TGTGCCAGCAGTGCCTTTGAGCAGTACTTC	CASSAFEQYF
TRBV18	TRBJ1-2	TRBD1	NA	TGTGCCAGCTCACCCCGACGGACAGGGTTTGGCTACACCTTC	CASSPRRTGFGYTF
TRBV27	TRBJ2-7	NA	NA	TGTGCCAGCAGTTTTAAGGGGGGGTCCTACGAGCAGTACTTC	CASSFKGGSYEQYF
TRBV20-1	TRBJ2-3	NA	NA	TGCAGTGTCGCGGGTAGGACGCAGTATTTT	CSVAGRTQYF
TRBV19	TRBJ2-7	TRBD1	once	TGTGCCAGTAGCCGTGGACAGGGGTTGGTCGAGCAGTACTTC	CASSRGQGLVEQYF
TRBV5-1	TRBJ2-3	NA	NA	TGCGCCAGCAGCCCAGAAGGGGGGGAAGATACGCAGTATTTT	CASSPEGGEDTQYF
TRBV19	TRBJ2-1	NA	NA	TGTGCCAGTAGTATGGGGGGCAATGAGCAGTTCTTC	CASSMGGNEQFF
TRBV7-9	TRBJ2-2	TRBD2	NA	TGTGCCAGCACCCTCCGGGGCCGGGGGGTCACCGGGGAGCTGTTTTTT	CASTLRGRGVTGELFF
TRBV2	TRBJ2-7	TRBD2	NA	TGTGCCAGCAAACAGGCTAGCGGGAGCCCTCGGGGTTCTCTCGAGCAGTACTTC	CASKQASGSPRGSLEQYF
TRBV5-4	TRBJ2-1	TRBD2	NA	TGTGCCAGCAGAGTAGGACTAGCGGACAATGAGCAGTTCTTC	CASRVGLADNEQFF
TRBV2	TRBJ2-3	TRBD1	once	TGTGCCAGCACCCCCGGGACAGGGACAGATACGCAGTATTTT	CASTPGTGTDTQYF
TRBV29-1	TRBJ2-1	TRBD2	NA	TGCAGCGTTGGAGCTAGCGGGTACAATGAGCAGTTCTTC	CSVGASGYNEQFF
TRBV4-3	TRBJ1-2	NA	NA	TGCGCCAGCAGCCACTTATCCGGGATGGAAACTAACTATGGCTACACCTTC	CASSHLSGMETNYGYTF
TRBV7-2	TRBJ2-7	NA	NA	TGTGCCAGCACAGAGGGAATCCACGAGCAGTACTTC	CASTEGIHEQYF
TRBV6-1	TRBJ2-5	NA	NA	TGTGCCAGCAGCGAAACTTTTATGACCGGGGGTGGGGAGACCCAGTACTTC	CASSETFMTGGGETQYF
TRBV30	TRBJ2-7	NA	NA	TGTGCCTGGAGTGTAGGACAGACCTACGAGCAGTACTTC	CAWSVGQTYEQYF
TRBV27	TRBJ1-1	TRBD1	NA	TGTGCCAGCAGTTTTGGGACAGGGGGTACTGAAGCTTTCTTT	CASSFGTGGTEAFF
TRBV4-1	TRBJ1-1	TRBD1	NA	TGCGCCAGCAGTCCGGGACAGGGCCCGAACACTGAAGCTTTCTTT	CASSPGQGPNTEAFF
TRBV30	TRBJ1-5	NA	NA	TGTGCCTGGGGGGAGTATAGCAATCAGCCCCAGCATTTT	CAWGEYSNQPQHF
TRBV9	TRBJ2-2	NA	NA	TGTGCCAGCAGCGTAGACAGGGTGACCGGGGAGCTGTTTTTT	CASSVDRVTGELFF
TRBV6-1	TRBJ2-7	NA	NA	TGTGCTGCCCACGAGCAGTACTTC	CAAHEQYF
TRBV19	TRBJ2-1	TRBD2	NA	TGTGCCAGTAGTTCCCGGACTAGCGGGAGGGCCGCGAGCTCCTACAATGAGCAGTTCTTC	CASSSRTSGRAASSYNEQFF
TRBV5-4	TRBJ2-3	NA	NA	TGTGCCAGCAGCTTGTTGTCGGGGGGCCGACTTCCCACAGATACGCAGTATTTT	CASSLLSGGRLPTDTQYF
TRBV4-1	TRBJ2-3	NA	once	TGCGCCAGCAATACGGAGGCGGGGAGATACACAGATACGCAGTATTTT	CASNTEAGRYTDTQYF
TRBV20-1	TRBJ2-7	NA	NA	TGCAGTGCCAGTCAGGGCTACGAGCAGTACTTC	CSASQGYEQYF
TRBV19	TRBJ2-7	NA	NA	TGTGCCAGTAGCGGCGGGGTGGGACCGACAGGGCCCGAGCAGTACTTC	CASSGGVGPTGPEQYF
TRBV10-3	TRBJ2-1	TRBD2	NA	TGTGCCATCAGTGAGTTCGCGACTAGCGGGGCCAATGAGCAGTTCTTC	CAISEFATSGANEQFF
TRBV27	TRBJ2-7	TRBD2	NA	TGTGCCAGCCCCCCACTCCAACTAGCGGGGCCGGGGAGCTACGAGCAGTACTTC	CASPPLQLAGPGSYEQYF
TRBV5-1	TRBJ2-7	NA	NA	TGCGCCAGCAGCCACTTAGAGGGCGAGCAGTACTTC	CASSHLEGEQYF
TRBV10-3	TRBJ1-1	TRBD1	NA	TGTGCCATCAGTGAAAGTGGTCTTGGACAGGGCACTGAAGCTTTCTTT	CAISESGLGQGTEAFF
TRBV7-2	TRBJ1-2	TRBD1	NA	TGTGCCAGCAGCTTCGTACTCCGGGACAGGGAGTTCTATGGCTACACCTTC	CASSFVLRDREFYGYTF
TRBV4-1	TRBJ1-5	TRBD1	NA	TGCGCCAGCAGCCCCCGTGCAGGGGGTAATAGCAATCAGCCCCAGCATTTT	CASSPRAGGNSNQPQHF
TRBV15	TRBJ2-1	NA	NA	TGTGCCACCAGCAGTGATGCGGGACTCTTCAATGAGCAGTTCTTC	CATSSDAGLFNEQFF
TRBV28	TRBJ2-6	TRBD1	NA	TGTGCCAGCAGTTTGGGGGACAGCTACTCTGGGGCCAACGTCCTGACTTTC	CASSLGDSYSGANVLTF
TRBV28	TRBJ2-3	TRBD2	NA	TGTGCCAGCAGTTTTATAGCGGGAGGGGCAGATACGCAGTATTTT	CASSFIAGGADTQYF
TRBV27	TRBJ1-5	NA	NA	TGTGCCAGCAGTTACGGTAGCAATCAGCCCCAGCATTTT	CASSYGSNQPQHF
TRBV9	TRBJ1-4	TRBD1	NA	TGTGCCAGCAGCGTAGGTAACCAGGGGGCTTCTAATGAAAAACTGTTTTTT	CASSVGNQGASNEKLFF